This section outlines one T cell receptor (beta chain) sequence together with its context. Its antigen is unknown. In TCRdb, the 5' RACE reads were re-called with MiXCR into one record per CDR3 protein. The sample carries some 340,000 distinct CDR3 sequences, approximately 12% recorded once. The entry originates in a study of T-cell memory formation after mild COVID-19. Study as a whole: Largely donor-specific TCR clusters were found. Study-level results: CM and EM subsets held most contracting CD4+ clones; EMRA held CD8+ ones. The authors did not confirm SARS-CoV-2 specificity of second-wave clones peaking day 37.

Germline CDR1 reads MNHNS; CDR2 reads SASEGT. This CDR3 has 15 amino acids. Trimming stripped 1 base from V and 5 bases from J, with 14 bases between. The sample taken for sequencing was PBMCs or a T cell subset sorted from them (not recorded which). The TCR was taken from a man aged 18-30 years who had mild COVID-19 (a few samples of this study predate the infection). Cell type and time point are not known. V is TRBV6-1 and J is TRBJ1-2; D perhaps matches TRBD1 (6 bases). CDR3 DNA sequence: TGTGCCAGCAGTGAAGGGAGGGGGGGCTCGTATGGCTACACCTTC. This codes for CASSEGRGGSYGYTF.